The 18 T cell receptor beta chains in this list originate from one sample, sequenced in a study of shared clonotypes between healthy human individuals. Repertoires were generated with immunoSEQ multiplex PCR, while TCRdb's copy carries only in-frame clones and drops some. The sample holds roughly 1.5 million clones, about 98% seen once. The specimen sequenced was naive CD4+ T cells sorted from blood. Subset denoted: CD45RA+ positively selected. The receptor source for this set is a man aged 25 to 45 in good health.

The chain combines TRBV29-1 with TRBJ1-1, with 9 bases that match TRBD1. Germline lookup yields CDR1 SQVTM and CDR2 ANQGSEA. The CDR3 spans 16 residues. The J segment lost 1 base and the V segment lost 7 bases, leaving 13 bases of the junction unmatched. CDR3 protein: CSAKTGGGRRNTEAFF. DNA for the CDR3: TGCAGCGCAAAGACAGGGGGAGGACGGAGGAACACTGAAGCTTTCTTT.

The CDR3 region has the DNA TGTGCCAGCAGCCAAGCTGGACAGGGGGCTAATGAGCAGTTCTTC. Its protein is CASSQAGQGANEQFF. V usage is TRBV6-5 and J usage is TRBJ2-1; 11 bases are shared with TRBD1. This CDR3 has 15 amino acids. Trimming took 6 bases from V and 7 from J; bases not matched to a gene: 8. Germline V gives CDR1 MNHEY, CDR2 SVGAGI.

The chain recombines TRBV2 with TRBJ1-5, with no clear D. Germline CDR1 SNHLY, CDR2 FYNNEI. The CDR3 length is 16 residues. V was clipped by 4 bases and J by 6 bases, with 19 bases between them. CDR3 DNA: TGTGCCAGCAGTGCTCTCACGCGCCTTGACGGTCAGCCCCAGCATTTT. This codes for CASSALTRLDGQPQHF.

The chain uses TRBV5-3 and TRBJ1-5, with 7 bases lining up with TRBD1. TRBV5-3 is treated as an ORF (open reading frame) with a function not yet certain. V trimming: 4 bases; J trimming: 4 bases; junction bases outside the gene matches: 11. The CDR3 spans 16 residues. The CDR3 region is CARSDAGQKLNQPQHF. The CDR3 DNA reads TGTGCCAGAAGCGACGCGGGACAGAAGCTGAATCAGCCCCAGCATTTT.

This chain links TRBV4-2 with TRBJ2-3; D not certain. CDR3 length equals 15 residues. CDR1 LGHNA and CDR2 YNFKEQ come from the germline V gene. With 1 base removed from V and 6 bases from J, the gap between germline ends came to 14 bases. In DNA, the CDR3 is TGTGCCAGCAGCCAAGCACGGGCGTTGGGGGATACGCAGTATTTT. This translates into CASSQARALGDTQYF.

The rearrangement uses TRBV5-5 and TRBJ2-3, with TRBD2 matching 7 bases. Germline loops: CDR1 SGHKS, CDR2 YYEKEE (reference sequence). V shed 4 bases and J 0 bases; nucleotides not matched to a gene: 5. The CDR3 totals 15 residues. CDR3 sequence: CASSPIAGSTDTQYF. The CDR3 region has the DNA TGTGCCAGCAGCCCAATAGCGGGTAGCACAGATACGCAGTATTTT. Full variable domain (rest looked up from reference TRBV5-5 and TRBJ2-3): DAGVTQSPTHLIKTRGQQVTLRCSPISGHKSVSWYQQVLGQGPQFIFQYYEKEERGRGNFPDRFSARQFPNYSSELNVNALLLGDSALYLCASSPIAGSTDTQYFGPGTRLTVL.

V gene TRBV30 combines with J gene TRBJ1-3; no firm D call. Germline V lookup: CDR1 GTSNPN, CDR2 SVGIG (reference sequence). The CDR3 covers 14 residues. The V gene lost 3 bases and the J gene lost 5 bases, with 14 bases spanning the gap. The CDR3 spells CAWRSGEIRNTIYF. Here the CDR3 DNA reads TGTGCCTGGAGAAGTGGGGAAATTCGAAACACCATATATTTT.

The V and J genes are TRBV5-1 and TRBJ2-7; 7 bases line up with TRBD1. The trim removed 4 bases at V and 1 base at J, leaving 8 bases unmatched. The CDR3 totals 15 residues. CDR1 and CDR2 from the germline V gene are SGHRS and YFSETQ. CDR3 coding DNA: TGCGCCAGCAGCCGAGGGACAGAGGTATCCTACGAGCAGTACTTC. Encoded protein: CASSRGTEVSYEQYF.

The gene calls are TRBV18 and TRBJ2-7; 10 bases are a match to TRBD1. The CDR3 loop spans 15 amino acids. CDR1 is KGHSH, CDR2 LQKENI, per germline. The ends lost 2 bases at V and 6 bases at J; junction bases unmatched: 7. The CDR3 sequence: CASSPWDRGAAEQYF. The CDR3, as DNA: TGTGCCAGCTCACCATGGGACAGGGGAGCTGCCGAGCAGTACTTC.

The chain uses TRBV9 and TRBJ1-1; D is undetermined. The V end was cut by 0 bases, the J end by 1 base, with 7 bases between. Germline CDR1 is SGDLS and CDR2 is YYNGEE. The CDR3 runs 14 residues. In nucleotides, the CDR3 is TGTGCCAGCAGCGTAGAACGGGGGAACACTGAAGCTTTCTTT. Encoded protein: CASSVERGNTEAFF. Filled out from reference TRBV9 and TRBJ1-1, the complete variable domain reads DSGVTQTPKHLITATGQRVTLRCSPRSGDLSVYWYQQSLDQGLQFLIQYYNGEERAKGNILERFSAQQFPDLHSELNLSSLELGDSALYFCASSVERGNTEAFFGQGTRLTVV.

V is TRBV4-1 and J is TRBJ2-7, with 14 bases lining up with TRBD2. The J segment lost 4 bases and the V segment lost 2 bases, leaving 13 bases of the junction unmatched. The CDR3 is made up of 19 amino acids. CDR1 and CDR2 from the germline V gene are MGHRA and YSYEKL. CDR3 amino acids: CASSQNAGTSGGEPYEQYF. The CDR3 DNA follows: TGCGCCAGCAGCCAAAACGCCGGGACTAGCGGGGGAGAGCCATACGAGCAGTACTTC.

This clone was seen once. V gene TRBV10-1 combines with J gene TRBJ1-5; D is unclear. Trimming removed 4 bases from V and 0 bases from J, with 7 bases in between. Per germline, CDR1 WNHNN and CDR2 SYGVQD (reference sequence). The length of the CDR3 is 14 residues. CDR3 sequence: CASSAGSSNQPQHF. In DNA, the CDR3 is TGCGCCAGCAGTGCCGGGAGTAGCAATCAGCCCCAGCATTTT.

This chain connects TRBV19 to TRBJ2-2; 10 nucleotides match TRBD1. The CDR3 is 18 amino acids. Germline values: CDR1 LNHDA, CDR2 SQIVND (reference sequence). V dropped 6 bases and J dropped 3; count of bases not matched to a gene: 13. The CDR3 loop is CASRSPGGQGSYTGELFF. The CDR3 DNA reads as TGTGCCAGTAGATCTCCCGGGGGACAGGGGTCGTACACCGGGGAGCTGTTTTTT.

The chain couples TRBV5-1 to TRBJ1-3; possibly TRBD1 for D (6 bases). The CDR3 totals 15 residues. V lost 0 bases, J lost 7 bases, and 14 bases lay in between. The V gene's germline CDR1 is SGHRS and CDR2 YFSETQ. The CDR3 DNA sequence: TGCGCCAGCAGCTTGGATACAGGGATCTTCAACACCATATATTTT. The encoded protein is CASSLDTGIFNTIYF.

The chain recombines TRBV7-8 with TRBJ1-2; D unclear. The V end was cut by 6 bases, the J end by 4 bases, with 18 bases between. Germline V gives CDR1 SGHVS, CDR2 FQNEAQ. The length of the CDR3 is 15 residues. In DNA, the CDR3 is TGTGCCAGCAGTCCCGATAGAGGTGTTGGCTATGGCTACACCTTC. Its protein product is CASSPDRGVGYGYTF. Combining the CDR3 with reference TRBV7-8 and TRBJ1-2 gives the whole variable domain GAGVSQSPRYKVAKRGQDVALRCDPISGHVSLFWYQQALGQGPEFLTYFQNEAQLDKSGLPSDRFFAERPEGSVSTLKIQRTQQEDSAVYLCASSPDRGVGYGYTFGSGTRLTVV.

The chain uses TRBV9 and TRBJ2-1, with D uncertain. In germline, CDR1 is SGDLS, CDR2 YYNGEE. Trimming removed 0 bases at V and 5 bases at J, with 9 bases between. This CDR3 is built from 14 residues. The CDR3: CASSVATRHNEQFF. CDR3 coding DNA: TGTGCCAGCAGCGTAGCGACGAGGCACAATGAGCAGTTCTTC.

The rearrangement uses TRBV5-5 and TRBJ2-3; D gene unclear. The CDR3 length is 12 residues. CDR1 is SGHKS and CDR2 is YYEKEE in the germline V gene (reference sequence). V gave up 3 bases and J gave up 6 bases, with 8 bases separating them. The CDR3 DNA sequence: TGTGCCAGCAGCTCGCATGGGGATACGCAGTATTTT. Its translation is CASSSHGDTQYF.

The chain combines TRBV5-1 with TRBJ2-1, with D possibly TRBD2 on 6 matching bases. With 4 bases removed from V and 10 bases from J, the gap between germline ends came to 15 bases. Germline lookup yields CDR1 SGHRS and CDR2 YFSETQ. This CDR3 has 13 amino acids. This CDR3 is CASSVIAEGEQFF. The DNA for the CDR3 is TGCGCCAGCAGCGTAATAGCGGAGGGAGAGCAGTTCTTC.